Below are 15 T cell receptor beta chains sequenced from a single sample in a study of control samples from healthy donors and cancer patients. Measured with immunoSEQ multiplex PCR; TCRdb has only the in-frame clones, and not every one. This table has 100,000 to 150,000 clones, roughly 92% appearing once. Sequenced input: blood. These receptors were collected from a young man in good health.

CDR3 sequence: CASSVGGRGVPETQYF. The CDR3 DNA is TGTGCCAGCAGCGTAGGAGGACGGGGGGTCCCAGAGACCCAGTACTTC. The chain carries TRBV9 and TRBJ2-5; TRBD2 matches 7 bases. Germline V gene sequence: CDR1 SGDLS, CDR2 YYNGEE. Germline trimming cut 0 bases from V and 4 bases from J; bases unmatched to any gene: 9. The CDR3 length is 16 residues.

J is TRBJ1-2 and V is TRBV6-6; no firm D call. CDR3 size: 12 residues. The V and J ends lost 0 bases and 9 bases respectively, with 8 bases between them. The germline V gene has CDR1 MNHNY and CDR2 SVGAGI (reference sequence). The CDR3 nucleotides are TGTGCCAGCAGTTACTCGACGTTGAGCTACACCTTC. This gives the protein CASSYSTLSYTF.

The chain employs TRBV2 and TRBJ1-4, with D perhaps TRBD1 (5 bases). There are 15 residues in the CDR3. The ends were cut back, 7 bases at V and 6 bases at J, with 18 bases in the middle. Germline V CDR1 and CDR2: SNHLY, FYNNEI. CDR3 loop: CASNERGGLDEKLFF. CDR3 sequence (DNA): TGTGCCAGCAACGAACGGGGGGGTCTGGATGAAAAACTGTTTTTT.

The chain's CDR3 is CASSSYPGPGSDTQYF. CDR3 nucleotide sequence: TGTGCCAGCAGTTCCTACCCCGGCCCCGGGTCAGATACGCAGTATTTT. This sequence joins TRBV6-5 and TRBJ2-3, with D unresolved. V lost 4 bases and J lost 4, with 18 bases in between. This CDR3 region has 16 residues. Germline V CDR1 and CDR2: MNHEY, SVGAGI.

V gene TRBV27 combines with J gene TRBJ1-6; D remains ambiguous. The length of the CDR3 is 13 residues. From germline, CDR1 is MNHEY and CDR2 SMNVEV (reference sequence). Trimming left V 4 bases short and J 3 bases short, with 4 bases between. This CDR3 reads CASSYSYNSPLHF. The CDR3 DNA reads TGTGCCAGCAGTTACAGCTATAATTCACCCCTCCACTTT.

The chain joins TRBV30 to TRBJ1-1; D not certain. The CDR3 has 12 residues. V gave up 5 bases and J gave up 7 bases, with 14 bases separating them. Germline CDR1 and CDR2: GTSNPN and SVGIG (reference sequence). As DNA, the CDR3 is TGTGCCTGGGTGGGTGGGTGGAGTGAAGCTTTCTTT. Translating it yields CAWVGGWSEAFF.

The chain employs TRBV2 and TRBJ2-7; no firm D call. Trimming cost V 3 bases and J 3 bases, with 6 bases left between them. Germline values: CDR1 SNHLY, CDR2 FYNNEI. The CDR3 runs 12 residues. DNA of the CDR3: TGTGCCAGCAGTGAGTTTAACTACGAGCAGTACTTC. Encoded protein: CASSEFNYEQYF.

This clone was seen just once. This chain joins TRBV24-1 and TRBJ2-3, with 10 bases matching TRBD2. The J segment lost 2 bases and the V segment lost 6 bases, leaving 4 bases of the junction unmatched. This CDR3 is 15 amino acids long. The germline V gene encodes CDR1 KGHDR and CDR2 SFDVKD. The CDR3 reads CATSPLAGDTDTQYF. The CDR3 DNA follows: TGTGCCACCAGTCCTCTAGCGGGGGACACAGATACGCAGTATTTT.

The J gene is TRBJ1-1, the V gene TRBV4-1; D is ambiguous. V dropped 2 bases and J dropped 0 bases, with 13 bases sitting between them. Germline values: CDR1 MGHRA, CDR2 YSYEKL. The CDR3 runs 16 residues. In nucleotides, the CDR3 is TGCGCCAGCAGCCAATCTGGAGGCAGGTTGAACACTGAAGCTTTCTTT. Protein sequence: CASSQSGGRLNTEAFF.

The chain links TRBV9 to TRBJ1-4; 9 nucleotides match TRBD1. The CDR3 is 15 amino acids. Germline assignment: CDR1 SGDLS and CDR2 YYNGEE. After removal of 0 bases from V and 6 bases from J, the junction contained 3 bases not matched to a gene. CDR3 sequence: CASSVGDRDHEKLFF. The CDR3 coding sequence is TGTGCCAGCAGCGTAGGGGACAGGGACCATGAAAAACTGTTTTTT.

This clone was detected only a few times. The chain uses TRBV3-1 (or the pseudogene TRBV3-2) and TRBJ1-1; D unresolved. Germline V gene data show CDR1 as LGHDT and CDR2 as YNNKEL (reference sequence). CDR3 size: 13 residues. Trimming pared 2 bases from V and 7 bases from J, leaving 11 bases between. The CDR3 region is CASSQKGGDEAFF. The CDR3, as DNA: TGTGCCAGCAGCCAAAAGGGAGGAGATGAAGCTTTCTTT.

The chain has TRBV7-9 and TRBJ2-7, with no clear D. The CDR3 sequence is 11 residues long. V was cut by 5 bases and J by 5 bases, with 7 bases left in between. In germline, CDR1 is SEHNR, CDR2 FQNEAQ (reference sequence). Written as DNA, the CDR3 is TGTGCCAGCAGCATAGGCAACGAGCAGTACTTC. Translation gives CASSIGNEQYF.

The rearrangement links TRBV11-2 to TRBJ2-7; a possible D gene is TRBD1 (6 bases). The germline CDR1 and CDR2 sequences are SGHAT and FQNNGV. V was shortened by 4 bases and J by 4 bases, with 11 bases between the two germline ends. The CDR3 length is 13 residues. The CDR3 sequence is CASSSLDSYEQYF. CDR3 coding DNA: TGTGCCAGCAGCTCCCTGGACAGTTACGAGCAGTACTTC.

The chain combines TRBV10-1 with TRBJ1-1, with TRBD1 matching over 10 bases. Germline trimming cut 2 bases from V and 6 bases from J; bases unmatched to any gene: 9. The CDR3 spans 16 residues. The germline V gene encodes CDR1 WNHNN and CDR2 SYGVQD (reference sequence). DNA for the CDR3: TGCGCCAGCAGTGAGCCTAACCGGACAGGGGGATCTGAAGCTTTCTTT. This sequence encodes CASSEPNRTGGSEAFF.

The CDR3 nucleotides read TGTGCCAGCAGTTACTCGAGATGGGGGGCTCCCTACGAGCAGTACTTC. As protein: CASSYSRWGAPYEQYF. The V and J genes are TRBV6-5 and TRBJ2-7, with D perhaps assigned TRBD1 or TRBD2 (6 bases each). The CDR3 totals 16 residues. Trimming took 0 bases from V and 2 from J, leaving 14 bases between them. Per the germline V gene, CDR1 is MNHEY and CDR2 is SVGAGI.